The 18 T cell receptor beta chains in this list originate from one sample, sequenced in a study of cytomegalovirus exposure and HLA in healthy donors. 13 Jbeta primers and 60 Vbeta primers were used for the PCR. Here immunoSEQ multiplex PCR was the method, and the copy in TCRdb shows in-frame clones only, minus some. Altogether 150,000 or so clones are present, 80% being singletons, with the ten largest covering about 2.4%. Sequenced: PBMCs. The receptors derive from a man in his forties or fifties in good health and CMV-seronegative.

The chain combines TRBV19 with TRBJ1-1, with unresolved D. The ends were cut back, 1 base at V and 0 bases at J, with 6 bases in the middle. The CDR3 consists of 14 residues. CDR1 is LNHDA and CDR2 is SQIVND in the germline V gene (reference sequence). The CDR3 nucleotides are TGTGCCAGTAGTATAGGCCGGTTGAACACTGAAGCTTTCTTT. Translated: CASSIGRLNTEAFF. Drawing the rest from reference TRBV19 and TRBJ1-1, the complete variable domain is DGGITQSPKYLFRKEGQNVTLSCEQNLNHDAMYWYRQDPGQGLRLIYYSQIVNDFQKGDIAEGYSVSREKKESFPLTVTSAQKNPTAFYLCASSIGRLNTEAFFGQGTRLTVV.

This clone was recorded a few times. The V call is TRBV19, the J call TRBJ2-7, with 7 bases identical to TRBD1. Germline CDR1 is LNHDA and CDR2 is SQIVND (reference sequence). This CDR3 has 14 amino acids. V lost 6 bases to trimming and J lost 4 bases; unmatched junction nucleotides: 9. CDR3 residues: CASRVTGTAYEQYF. The CDR3 bases are TGTGCCAGTAGAGTCACCGGGACAGCGTACGAGCAGTACTTC.

The DNA of the CDR3 is TGTGCCAGCAGCTTAGCAGGGTATTCAGATACGCAGTATTTT. The encoded protein is CASSLAGYSDTQYF. The chain employs TRBV11-2 and TRBJ2-3; a weak D match, TRBD1 (5 bases). The germline V gene encodes CDR1 SGHAT and CDR2 FQNNGV. The CDR3 extends over 14 amino acids. V was pared by 1 base and J by 4 bases, with 9 bases between.

DNA for the CDR3: TGTGCCAGCAGCTTAGCGCCGGCGGGGCGCACCCAAGAGACCCAGTACTTC. It encodes CASSLAPAGRTQETQYF. The chain has TRBV7-9 and TRBJ2-5; D is possibly TRBD2 (6 bases). The CDR3 spans 17 residues. Germline V gene sequence: CDR1 SEHNR, CDR2 FQNEAQ (reference sequence). Trimming took 0 bases from V and 1 from J, leaving 15 bases between them.

The V and J genes are TRBV19 and TRBJ1-5; D uncertain. The CDR3 covers 14 residues. Germline V gene data show CDR1 as LNHDA and CDR2 as SQIVND (reference sequence). V was pared by 4 bases and J by 1 base, with 8 bases between. The CDR3 DNA reads TGTGCCAGTAGTACAACCGAGAGCAATCAGCCCCAGCATTTT. As protein: CASSTTESNQPQHF.

The CDR3 coding sequence is TGTGCCAGCAGCTTTGACAGGTCACTACAGCCCCAGCATTTT. This encodes CASSFDRSLQPQHF. The chain joins TRBV7-8 to TRBJ1-5; perhaps TRBD1 as D (6 bases). Germline CDR1 reads SGHVS; CDR2 reads FQNEAQ. This CDR3 is built from 14 residues. The ends were cut back, 3 bases at V and 7 bases at J, with 13 bases in the middle. Full variable domain (rest looked up from reference TRBV7-8 and TRBJ1-5): GAGVSQSPRYKVAKRGQDVALRCDPISGHVSLFWYQQALGQGPEFLTYFQNEAQLDKSGLPSDRFFAERPEGSVSTLKIQRTQQEDSAVYLCASSFDRSLQPQHFGDGTRLSIL.

The chain uses TRBV7-2 and TRBJ1-2; 8 bases are shared with TRBD1. The V gene end was trimmed by 7 bases and the J gene end by 6 bases; junction bases not matched to a gene: 4. There are 12 residues in the CDR3. Per germline, CDR1 SGHTA and CDR2 FQGNSA. The CDR3 loop reads CASTRQGHGYTF. For the CDR3, the DNA is TGTGCCAGCACCCGACAGGGGCATGGCTACACCTTC.

The V and J genes are TRBV29-1 and TRBJ2-7; 9 positions agree with TRBD1. Germline V lookup: CDR1 SQVTM, CDR2 ANQGSEA. The CDR3 covers 12 residues. The junction had 4 bases not matched to a gene; V was cut back by 4 bases and J by 6 bases. The CDR3 region is CSVVADRGEQYF. CDR3 DNA: TGCAGCGTTGTCGCGGACAGGGGCGAGCAGTACTTC.

This chain joins TRBV5-4 and TRBJ2-2; 8 bases align to TRBD1. The CDR3 contains 16 residues. The germline CDR1 and CDR2 sequences are SGHNT and YYREEE (reference sequence). J gave up 3 bases and V 4 bases, and 8 bases lay outside the gene matches. CDR3: CASSPWTGLDTGELFF. The CDR3 coding sequence is TGTGCCAGCAGCCCATGGACAGGGTTGGACACCGGGGAGCTGTTTTTT.

This clone was seen more than once but under ten times. The chain recombines TRBV19 with TRBJ1-2; TRBD1 matches at 8 bases. The CDR3 is 15 residues long. The V gene's germline CDR1 is LNHDA and CDR2 SQIVND (reference sequence). The V segment lost 1 base and the J segment 4 bases; nucleotides outside the gene matches: 5. CDR3 protein: CASSIGTGGRYGYTF. Written as DNA, the CDR3 is TGTGCCAGTAGTATAGGAACAGGGGGTCGCTATGGCTACACCTTC.

The V call is TRBV7-8, the J call TRBJ1-1; 10 bases map to TRBD1. After removal of 1 base from V and 5 bases from J, the junction contained 4 bases not matched to a gene. CDR1 and CDR2 from the germline V gene are SGHVS and FQNEAQ. This CDR3 comprises 15 residues. The CDR3 is CASSLVTGGGTEAFF. In DNA, the CDR3 is TGTGCCAGCAGCTTAGTGACAGGGGGCGGGACTGAAGCTTTCTTT.

The J gene is TRBJ1-1, the V gene TRBV5-8; D is unresolved. CDR1 is SGHTS and CDR2 is YDEGEE in the germline V gene. Trimming took 3 bases from V and 5 from J, leaving 20 bases between them. The CDR3 consists of 16 residues. For the CDR3, the DNA is TGTGCCAGCAGCTGGGAGAAAAATTTGGCGGTGACTGAAGCTTTCTTT. This translates into CASSWEKNLAVTEAFF.

The chain combines TRBV4-1 with TRBJ1-2, with 10 bases fitting TRBD1. V shed 2 bases, J shed 8 bases, and the junction held 11 bases outside the gene matches. The CDR3 covers 16 residues. Germline lookup yields CDR1 MGHRA and CDR2 YSYEKL. The CDR3 DNA sequence: TGCGCCAGCAGCCAATTAGGACAGGGGGTATCTCGCGGCTACACCTTC. Amino acid sequence: CASSQLGQGVSRGYTF.

This clone was counted once. The V call is TRBV7-9, the J call TRBJ1-1; D perhaps matches TRBD1 (5 bases). Trimming removed 3 bases from V and 0 bases from J, with 14 bases in between. This CDR3 spans 16 amino acids. Germline CDR1 and CDR2: SEHNR and FQNEAQ (reference sequence). The CDR3 region is CASSLLTGTLNTEAFF. CDR3 bases: TGTGCCAGCAGCTTGCTGACCGGGACTCTGAACACTGAAGCTTTCTTT.

The chain is built from TRBV4-1 and TRBJ2-1; tentatively, D is TRBD2 (6 bases). V gave up 5 bases and J gave up 0 bases, with 11 bases separating them. The CDR3 totals 15 residues. Germline CDR1 is MGHRA and CDR2 is YSYEKL. The CDR3 reads CASSLSGRSYNEQFF. CDR3 DNA sequence: TGCGCCAGCAGCTTAAGCGGGCGCTCCTACAATGAGCAGTTCTTC.

Comments on this clone: It is likely a read error, because the conserved phenylalanine at the end of the CDR3 is missing. The rearrangement links TRBV19 to TRBJ1-2; weak D call: TRBD1 (6 bases). The CDR3 is 16 residues long. Deletions cut 2 bases from V and 3 bases from J, with 16 bases between. Per the germline V gene, CDR1 is LNHDA and CDR2 is SQIVND (reference sequence). The CDR3 here is CASSITEGGGDYGYTL. For the CDR3, the DNA is TGTGCCAGTAGTATAACCGAAGGGGGTGGGGACTATGGCTACACCCTC.

This clone was observed once. The rearrangement joins TRBV29-1 to TRBJ2-3; D perhaps matches TRBD2 (6 bases). CDR3 size: 13 residues. V was trimmed by 4 bases and J by 6 bases, leaving 14 bases between them. Germline assignment: CDR1 SQVTM and CDR2 ANQGSEA. In DNA form, the CDR3 reads TGCAGCGTTGGACTAGAGGCTCGGGATACGCAGTATTTT. As protein: CSVGLEARDTQYF.

V usage is TRBV7-3 and J usage is TRBJ2-7; tentatively, D is TRBD1 (5 bases). The V and J ends lost 4 bases and 6 bases respectively, with 16 bases between them. Looked up from germline, CDR1 is SGHTA and CDR2 is FQGTGA. This CDR3 has 14 amino acids. CDR3 DNA sequence: TGTGCCAGCAGCTCCGCGGCAGGGTCTATCGAGCAGTACTTC. Its protein product is CASSSAAGSIEQYF.